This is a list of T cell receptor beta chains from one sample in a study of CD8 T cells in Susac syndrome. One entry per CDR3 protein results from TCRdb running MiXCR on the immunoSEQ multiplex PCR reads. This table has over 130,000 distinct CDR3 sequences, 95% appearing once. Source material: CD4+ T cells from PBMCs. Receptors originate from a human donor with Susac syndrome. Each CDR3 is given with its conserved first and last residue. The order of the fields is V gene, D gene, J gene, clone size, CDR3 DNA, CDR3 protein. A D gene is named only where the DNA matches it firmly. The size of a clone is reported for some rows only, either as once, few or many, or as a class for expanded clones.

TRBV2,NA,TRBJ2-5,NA,TGTGCCAGCAGTGAATGGCGGGTGGAGACCCAGTACTTC,CASSEWRVETQYF
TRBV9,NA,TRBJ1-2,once,TGTGCCAGCACCCGAGGACAGTCTTACTATGGCTACACCTTC,CASTRGQSYYGYTF
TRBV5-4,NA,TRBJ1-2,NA,TGTGCCAGCAGCCTCGAAGGCTCCCGTTCTAACTATGGCTACACCTTC,CASSLEGSRSNYGYTF
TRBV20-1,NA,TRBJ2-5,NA,TGCAGTGCTAGGTGGGGGGCCGAGACCCAGTACTTC,CSARWGAETQYF
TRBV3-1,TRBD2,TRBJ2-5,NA,TGTGCCAGCAGCCAGAGACGGGCGGGAGTAGAGACCCAGTACTTC,CASSQRRAGVETQYF
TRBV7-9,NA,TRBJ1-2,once,TGTGCCAGCACCCAGGGGAGGGGTTATGGCTACACCTTC,CASTQGRGYGYTF
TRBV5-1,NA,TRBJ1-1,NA,TGCGCCAGCAGACAAACTGGGGAAGCTTTCTTT,CASRQTGEAFF
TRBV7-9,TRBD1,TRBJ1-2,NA,TGTGCCAGCAGCTTGACAGGGAAGCTCGATGGCTACACCTTC,CASSLTGKLDGYTF
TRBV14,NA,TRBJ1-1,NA,TGTGCCAGCAGCCAGACGATCGGGGGGACTGAAGCTTTCTTT,CASSQTIGGTEAFF
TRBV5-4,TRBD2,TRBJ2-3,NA,TGTGCCAGCAGCTTTTCTAGCGGGAGTGAAAATACGCAGTATTTT,CASSFSSGSENTQYF
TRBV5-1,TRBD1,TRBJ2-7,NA,TGCGCCAGCAGCTCCAGGGGGATCTACGAGCAGTACTTC,CASSSRGIYEQYF
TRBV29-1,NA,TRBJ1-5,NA,TGCAGCGTTGGGGCCAGGGATCAGCCCCAGCATTTT,CSVGARDQPQHF
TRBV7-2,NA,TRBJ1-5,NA,TGTGCCAGCAGCTACGGACGAGTCGGTCAGCCCCAGCATTTT,CASSYGRVGQPQHF
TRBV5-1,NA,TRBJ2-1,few,TGCGCCAGCAGCCCATTAGGGGGAAGCTCCTACAATGAGCAGTTCTTC,CASSPLGGSSYNEQFF
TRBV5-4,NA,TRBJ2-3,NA,TGTGCCAGCAGCCTCCCCGCCACTAGCACAGATACGCAGTATTTT,CASSLPATSTDTQYF
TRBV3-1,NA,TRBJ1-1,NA,TGTGCCAGCAGCCAAGACGGGAACACTGAAGCTTTCTTT,CASSQDGNTEAFF
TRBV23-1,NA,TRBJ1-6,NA,TGCGCCAGCAGCCGTACGCTCTTT,CASSRTLF
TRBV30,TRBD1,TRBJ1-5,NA,TGTGCCTGGAGCGGGCTCGGGACAGCCTCCAATCAGCCCCAGCATTTT,CAWSGLGTASNQPQHF
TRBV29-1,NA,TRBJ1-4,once,TGCAGCGTTGACGGCGGGGCCAATGAAAAACTGTTTTTT,CSVDGGANEKLFF
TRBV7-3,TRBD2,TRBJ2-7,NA,TGTGCCAGCAGCTCCCCGGAAAAGCGGGGCTACGAGCAGTACTTC,CASSSPEKRGYEQYF
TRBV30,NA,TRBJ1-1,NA,TGTGCCTGGAGTAGGGCCGGGGGAACTGAAGCTTTCTTT,CAWSRAGGTEAFF
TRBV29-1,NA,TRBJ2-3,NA,TGCAGCGTTGAGGGGTGGCAGGGCTCAGATACGCAGTATTTT,CSVEGWQGSDTQYF
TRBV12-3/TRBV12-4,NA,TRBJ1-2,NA,TGTGCCAGCAGTCGTGAAGCCCCCTATGGCTACACCTTC,CASSREAPYGYTF
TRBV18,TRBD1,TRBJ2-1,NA,TGTGCCAGCTCATCGGACAGGAATGAGCAGTTCTTC,CASSSDRNEQFF
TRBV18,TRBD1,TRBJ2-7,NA,TGTGCCAGCTCAGTCACCGGGACAGGGGACTACGAGCAGTACTTC,CASSVTGTGDYEQYF
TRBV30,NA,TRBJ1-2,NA,TGTGCCTGGAGCCAGAGATATGGCTACACCTTC,CAWSQRYGYTF
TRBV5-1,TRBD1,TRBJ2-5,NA,TGCGCCAGCAGCTGGGGGACAGGCCAAGAGACCCAGTACTTC,CASSWGTGQETQYF
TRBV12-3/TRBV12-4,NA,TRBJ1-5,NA,TGTGCCAGCAGTTTTGAGGCGAGCCAGCCCCAGCATTTT,CASSFEASQPQHF
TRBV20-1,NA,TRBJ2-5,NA,TGCAGTGCTAGGAGGACCCGGGAAGAGACCCAGTACTTC,CSARRTREETQYF
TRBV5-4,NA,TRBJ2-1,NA,TGTGCCAGCAGCCCCAACGCAGGGGATGGGGATGAGCAGTTCTTC,CASSPNAGDGDEQFF
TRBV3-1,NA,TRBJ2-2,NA,TGTGCCAGCAGCCCACTGCACCCGAACACCGGGGAGCTGTTTTTT,CASSPLHPNTGELFF
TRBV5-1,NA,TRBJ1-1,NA,TGCGCCAGCAGCTTGGGGGACAACCCGAACACTGAAGCTTTCTTT,CASSLGDNPNTEAFF
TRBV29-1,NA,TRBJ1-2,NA,TGCAGCGTTGAAAGCGTGGGCTACACCTTC,CSVESVGYTF
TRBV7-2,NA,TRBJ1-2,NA,TGTGCCAGCAGCGATTGGGCAATGGGCTATGGCTACACCTTC,CASSDWAMGYGYTF
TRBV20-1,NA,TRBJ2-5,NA,TGCAGTGCTATTCTGGGGCCGCAAGAGACCCAGTACTTC,CSAILGPQETQYF
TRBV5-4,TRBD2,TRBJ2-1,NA,TGTGCCAGCAGCCTTTCCGGGGGGGATCACAATGAGCAGTTCTTC,CASSLSGGDHNEQFF
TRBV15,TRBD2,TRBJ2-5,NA,TGTGCCACCAGCAGAGATCTCTCTAGCGGGCAAGAGACCCAGTACTTC,CATSRDLSSGQETQYF
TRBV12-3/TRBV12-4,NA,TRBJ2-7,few,TGTGCCAGCAGTAGGGACCGATCCTACGAGCAGTACTTC,CASSRDRSYEQYF
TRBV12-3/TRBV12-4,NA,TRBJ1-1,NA,TGTGCCAGCAGTTTAAGCAGCCTGATAAGGGAAGCTTTCTTT,CASSLSSLIREAFF
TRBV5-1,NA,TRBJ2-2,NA,TGCGCCAGCAGCTTGTTCTCCAGGGAGAACACCGGGGAGCTGTTTTTT,CASSLFSRENTGELFF
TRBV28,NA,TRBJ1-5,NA,TGTGCCAGCAGTTCCCCCAGCGGAGGTGGTGGCAATCAGCCCCAGCATTTT,CASSSPSGGGGNQPQHF
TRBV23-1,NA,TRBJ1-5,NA,TGCGCCAGCACCCCGCGGGGACCCAATCAGCCCCAGCATTTT,CASTPRGPNQPQHF
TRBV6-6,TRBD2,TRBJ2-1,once,TGTGCCAGCAGTGGACTAGGATATGAGCAGTTCTTC,CASSGLGYEQFF
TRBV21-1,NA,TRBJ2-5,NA,TGTGCCAGCAACTCAGGACAGGGAAGGAGGCAGACCCAGTACTTC,CASNSGQGRRQTQYF
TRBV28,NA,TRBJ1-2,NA,TGTGCCAGCAGTACCGACAGGCCGGGTAGCTACACCTTC,CASSTDRPGSYTF
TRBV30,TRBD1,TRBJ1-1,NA,TGTGCCTGGAGTCATGACAGGGGAAAAGCTTTCTTT,CAWSHDRGKAFF
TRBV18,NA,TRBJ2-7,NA,TGTGCCAGCTCACCGACCCCAGCCTCGTACGAGCAGTACTTC,CASSPTPASYEQYF
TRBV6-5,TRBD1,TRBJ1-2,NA,TGTGCCACCAAAGGGGACAGGACTAACTATGGCTACACCTTC,CATKGDRTNYGYTF
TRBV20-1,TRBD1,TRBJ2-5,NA,TGCAGTGCGCCACGGACAGGGGGAGAGACCCAGTACTTC,CSAPRTGGETQYF
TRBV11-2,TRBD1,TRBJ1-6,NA,TGTGCCAGCAGCTTAGAGGGACAGGCACGTTCACCCCTCCACTTT,CASSLEGQARSPLHF
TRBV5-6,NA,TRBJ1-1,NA,TGTGCCAGCAGCTTGGTTTGGCCGGCGAACACTGAAGCTTTCTTT,CASSLVWPANTEAFF
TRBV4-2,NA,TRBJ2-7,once,TGTGCCAGCAGCCAATCAAGGGTACAGTCCTACGAGCAGTACTTC,CASSQSRVQSYEQYF
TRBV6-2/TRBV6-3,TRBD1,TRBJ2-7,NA,TGTGCCAGCAGCCGACCGGGACAGGGGTCCTACGAGCAGTACTTC,CASSRPGQGSYEQYF
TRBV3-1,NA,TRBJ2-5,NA,TGTGCCAGCCTGCAGGGGGGTCAAGAGACCCAGTACTTC,CASLQGGQETQYF
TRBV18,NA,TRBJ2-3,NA,TGTGCCAGCTCAAAGGGGGTCACAGATACGCAGTATTTT,CASSKGVTDTQYF
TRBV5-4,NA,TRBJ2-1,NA,TGTGCCAGCAGCTTTACAGAATACAATGAGCAGTTCTTC,CASSFTEYNEQFF